Sequencing of this T cell receptor (beta chain) was carried out in a study of CD8+CD57+ T cells in acquired aplastic anemia. The overall study: The average for DNA from sorted CD4+ and CD8+ cells was 3.2 ug. In CD4+ cells, healthy donors produced an average of approximately 9.9 million reads.

This clonotype was found many times. The antigen remains unidentified. Profiles of TCR beta VDJ and CDR3 were generated from a genomic DNA template. MiXCR, run by TCRdb on the reads, gives a single entry per CDR3 protein. The sample yields roughly 200,000 distinct CDR3 sequences, over 55% seen once. Study-level findings and limits: There were 25 to 30 CD8+ CDR3 sequences that occurred in both patients and controls.

This sequence originates from a human donor in good health. The material sequenced was sorted CD4+, CD8+, or CD8+CD57+ T cells (not recorded which) from PBMCs.

The CDR3 DNA sequence: TGTGCCAGCAGTTCGGCCGTTACCTACGAGCAGTACTTC. Translated, it gives CASSSAVTYEQYF. The chain is built from TRBV6-1 and TRBJ2-7; no reliable D call. The CDR3 extends over 13 amino acids. V lost 5 bases, J lost 2 bases, and 10 bases lay in between. Germline V gives CDR1 MNHNS, CDR2 SASEGT.